This passage covers 3 T cell receptor beta chains from one sample sequenced in a study of shared clonotypes between healthy human individuals. The assay was immunoSEQ multiplex PCR, and TCRdb's table has in-frame clones only and misses some. Among over 850,000 clones listed, more than 75% were seen once. Sequenced sample: memory CD4+ T cells from PBMCs. The sample's subset: CD45RA-negative fraction. All receptors derive from a man aged 18 to 29 in good health. Some clones in this sample may be carry-over from other donors' samples.

Points on this clone: This sample also contains other DNA sequences that code for the same CDR3. The chain links TRBV9 to TRBJ1-5; tentative D call: TRBD1 (5 bases). Trimming shortened V by 0 bases and J by 4 bases, and 5 bases separated the two germline ends. The CDR3 runs 13 residues. Germline CDR1 and CDR2: SGDLS and YYNGEE. CDR3 amino acids: CASSVGTNQPQHF. CDR3 DNA: TGTGCCAGCAGCGTAGGGACAAATCAGCCCCAGCATTTT. The full variable domain, in which reference TRBV9 and TRBJ1-5 provide the parts outside the CDR3, is DSGVTQTPKHLITATGQRVTLRCSPRSGDLSVYWYQQSLDQGLQFLIQYYNGEERAKGNILERFSAQQFPDLHSELNLSSLELGDSALYFCASSVGTNQPQHFGDGTRLSIL.

This clone has a handful of counts. This chain joins TRBV7-3 and TRBJ1-1; D is possibly TRBD1 (5 bases). The germline V and J ends were trimmed by 3 bases and 1 base, with 9 bases remaining between them. CDR3 size: 14 residues. Germline V lookup: CDR1 SGHTA, CDR2 FQGTGA. This CDR3 is CASSFGHANTEAFF. The CDR3 nucleotides are TGTGCCAGCAGCTTCGGACATGCGAACACTGAAGCTTTCTTT.

The chain carries TRBV18 and TRBJ1-3; D is possibly TRBD1 (6 bases). CDR1 KGHSH and CDR2 LQKENI come from the germline V gene. There are 13 residues in the CDR3. The V and J ends lost 3 bases and 7 bases respectively, with 10 bases between them. The CDR3 region is CASSPDRYNTIYF. The CDR3 DNA follows: TGTGCCAGCTCACCTGACAGGTACAACACCATATATTTT.